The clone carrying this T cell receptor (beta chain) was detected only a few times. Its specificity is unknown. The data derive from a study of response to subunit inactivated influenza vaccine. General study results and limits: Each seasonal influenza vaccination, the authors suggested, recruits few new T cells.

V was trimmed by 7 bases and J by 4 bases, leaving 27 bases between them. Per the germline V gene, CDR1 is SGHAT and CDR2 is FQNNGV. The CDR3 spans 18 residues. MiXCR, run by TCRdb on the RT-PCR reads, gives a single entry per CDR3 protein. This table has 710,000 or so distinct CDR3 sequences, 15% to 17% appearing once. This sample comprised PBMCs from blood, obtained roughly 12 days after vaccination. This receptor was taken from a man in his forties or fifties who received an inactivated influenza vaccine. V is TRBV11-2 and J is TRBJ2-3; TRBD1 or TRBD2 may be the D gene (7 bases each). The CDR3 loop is CASTPGGEFTSLADTQYF. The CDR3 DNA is TGTGCCAGCACCCCAGGGGGGGAGTTTACTAGTCTCGCAGATACGCAGTATTTT.